Below are 8 T cell receptor beta chains sequenced from a single sample in a study of beta chain features in type 1 diabetes. Expressed TCRB transcripts were sequenced because the entire RNA isolate underwent reverse transcription. Repertoires were generated with immunoSEQ multiplex PCR, while TCRdb's copy carries only in-frame clones and drops some. The repertoire includes about 900,000 clones, roughly 17% of them detected once, and 0.02% to 0.025% sits in the top ten. The sample comprised naive CD4+ T cells from blood. These receptors were taken from a woman aged 18 to 35 in good health.

The chain has TRBV6-5 and TRBJ2-3; 8 positions match TRBD1. The CDR3 length is 15 residues. The J segment lost 7 bases and the V segment lost 0 bases, leaving 6 bases of the junction unmatched. The V gene's germline CDR1 is MNHEY and CDR2 SVGAGI. The CDR3 sequence is CASSYSGTGENTQYF. CDR3 sequence (DNA): TGTGCCAGCAGTTACTCCGGGACAGGAGAGAATACGCAGTATTTT.

The chain recombines TRBV18 with TRBJ2-7; D remains unclear. Germline assignment: CDR1 KGHSH and CDR2 LQKENI. Deletions cut 6 bases from V and 9 bases from J, with 21 bases between. The CDR3 is 14 amino acids. The CDR3 DNA follows: TGTGCCAGCTCCCACGAGGTCCATTACGAGCGGCAGTACTTC. It yields the protein CASSHEVHYERQYF. Combining the CDR3 with reference TRBV18 and TRBJ2-7 gives the whole variable domain NAGVMQNPRHLVRRRGQEARLRCSPMKGHSHVYWYRQLPEEGLKFMVYLQKENIIDESGMPKERFSAEFPKEGPSILRIQQVVRGDSAAYFCASSHEVHYERQYFGPGTRLTVT.

In its sample, this clone was seen a few times. V gene TRBV5-1 combines with J gene TRBJ2-3; possibly TRBD1 for D (6 bases). Germline V gives CDR1 SGHRS, CDR2 YFSETQ. The V end lost 5 bases, the J end lost 2 bases, and 12 bases lay between the germline ends. This CDR3 has 14 amino acids. CDR3 sequence reads: CASRPGQITDTQYF. CDR3 sequence (DNA): TGCGCCAGCAGGCCGGGACAAATCACAGATACGCAGTATTTT.

The V call is TRBV5-1, the J call TRBJ2-7; 8 nucleotides align to TRBD2. This CDR3 is built from 13 residues. The germline V gene encodes CDR1 SGHRS and CDR2 YFSETQ. The ends lost 5 bases at V and 4 bases at J; junction bases unmatched: 5. The CDR3 loop is CASRATSGYEQYF. In DNA, the CDR3 is TGCGCCAGCAGGGCCACTAGCGGTTACGAGCAGTACTTC.

The table lists this clone with a few counts. The rearrangement joins TRBV5-8 to TRBJ2-5; 10 bases align to TRBD1. This CDR3 has 17 amino acids. J lost 5 bases, V lost 2 bases, and 12 bases had no gene match. Germline V CDR1 and CDR2: SGHTS, YDEGEE. The CDR3 region is CASSLPGQGIPRETQYF. As DNA, the CDR3 is TGTGCCAGCAGCTTACCGGGACAGGGGATCCCAAGGGAGACCCAGTACTTC.

This clone was picked up a small number of times. The V call is TRBV10-3, the J call TRBJ2-3; TRBD1 might be the D (7 bases). The V end lost 2 bases, the J end lost 7 bases, and 13 bases lay between the germline ends. The CDR3 totals 14 residues. Per germline, CDR1 ENHRY and CDR2 SYGVKD. The CDR3 loop is CAISEATGRNTQYF. CDR3 nucleotide sequence: TGTGCCATCAGTGAGGCGACAGGGAGGAATACGCAGTATTTT.

V and J are TRBV5-1 and TRBJ2-7, with TRBD1 matching over 7 bases. Germline values: CDR1 SGHRS, CDR2 YFSETQ. The CDR3 length is 16 residues. J lost 0 bases, V lost 0 bases, and 6 bases had no gene match. The DNA for the CDR3 is TGCGCCAGCAGCTTGGCGGTGGGACAGATCTCCTACGAGCAGTACTTC. Its protein product is CASSLAVGQISYEQYF.

The chain carries TRBV7-2 and TRBJ2-5, with D unresolved. Germline-derived CDR1 and CDR2 are SGHTA and FQGNSA. Trimming pared 4 bases from V and 4 bases from J, leaving 16 bases between. The CDR3 has 15 amino acids. This chain's CDR3 is CASSSMVAPRETQYF. CDR3 coding DNA: TGTGCCAGCAGCTCAATGGTGGCTCCACGAGAGACCCAGTACTTC.